The 30 T cell receptor beta chains in this list originate from one sample, sequenced in a study of Ad26.COV2.S vaccination and SARS-CoV-2 variants. This sample's treatment: around 19 received Ad26.COV2.S at low or high dose, single or two shots; about 5 received placebo; per-sample allocation not given. At day 63 after the first vaccine or placebo injection, samples were drawn. TCRdb's table, derived via immunoSEQ multiplex PCR, lists solely in-frame clones and lacks some. The repertoire consists of 360,000 or so clones, with 87% occurring once and the leading ten covering about 3.4%. Material: peripheral blood, obtained in a trial of Ad26.COV2.S vaccine versus placebo. The origin of the receptors is a person between 18 and 59 years old who received the Ad26.COV2.S COVID-19 vaccine or a placebo.

The rearrangement joins TRBV19 to TRBJ1-1; no definite D call. V shed 0 bases and J shed 4 bases, with 9 bases lying between them. CDR1 is LNHDA and CDR2 is SQIVND in the germline V gene (reference sequence). This CDR3 has 14 residues. The CDR3 nucleotides are TGTGCCAGTAGTATAGAGGAGGACCTCACTGAAGCTTTCTTT. It is translated as CASSIEEDLTEAFF. The entire variable domain, with the rest obtained from reference TRBV19 and TRBJ1-1, is as follows: DGGITQSPKYLFRKEGQNVTLSCEQNLNHDAMYWYRQDPGQGLRLIYYSQIVNDFQKGDIAEGYSVSREKKESFPLTVTSAQKNPTAFYLCASSIEEDLTEAFFGQGTRLTVV.

The J gene is TRBJ1-1, the V gene TRBV5-1; tentatively, D is TRBD1 (5 bases). The CDR3 is 16 residues long. CDR1 and CDR2 (germline): SGHRS, YFSETQ. Trimming shortened V by 1 base and J by 1 base, and 14 bases separated the two germline ends. The CDR3 here is CASSLFVGLGNTEAFF. In DNA, the CDR3 is TGCGCCAGCAGCTTGTTTGTGGGACTCGGGAACACTGAAGCTTTCTTT.

The rearrangement uses TRBV7-9 and TRBJ2-7; 7 positions agree with TRBD1. V lost 5 bases, J lost 2 bases, and 9 bases stayed unmatched. The germline gives CDR1 SEHNR, CDR2 FQNEAQ (reference sequence). The CDR3 is 15 residues long. The CDR3 sequence is CASSPRTGETYEQYF. CDR3 nucleotide sequence: TGTGCCAGCAGCCCGAGGACAGGAGAAACCTACGAGCAGTACTTC.

This chain's CDR3 is CASRAQIEAFF. Written as DNA, the CDR3 is TGTGCCAGTAGGGCCCAGATTGAAGCTTTCTTT. This chain links TRBV19 with TRBJ1-1, with D unclear. The CDR3 runs 11 residues. Germline CDR1 and CDR2: LNHDA and SQIVND (reference sequence). The V end lost 6 bases, the J end lost 7 bases, and 9 bases lay between the germline ends.

The CDR3 DNA reads TGTGCCAGCAGCGGCGACAGGGGTCGGCCTAATGAAAAACTGTTTTTT. As protein: CASSGDRGRPNEKLFF. The chain links TRBV5-5 to TRBJ1-4; TRBD1 matches 8 bases. The V and J ends lost 4 bases and 3 bases, in that order; junction bases with no gene match: 8. The CDR3 length is 16 residues. Looked up from germline, CDR1 is SGHKS and CDR2 is YYEKEE (reference sequence).

This clone was counted a few times. V and J are TRBV30 and TRBJ1-3, with 8 bases fitting TRBD1. CDR1 and CDR2 from the germline V gene are GTSNPN and SVGIG (reference sequence). This CDR3 is 14 amino acids long. With 3 bases clipped from V and 3 bases from J, the junction kept 4 bases outside the gene matches. The CDR3 here is CAWRDRVLGNTIYF. The DNA of the CDR3 is TGTGCCTGGAGGGACAGGGTTCTTGGAAACACCATATATTTT.

This sequence joins TRBV27 and TRBJ2-3, with D possibly matching TRBD1 (7 bases). Trimming removed 4 bases at V and 0 bases at J, with 8 bases between. CDR3 size: 14 residues. Germline values: CDR1 MNHEY, CDR2 SMNVEV (reference sequence). Written as DNA, the CDR3 is TGTGCCAGCAGTTCAGGGGGGAGCACAGATACGCAGTATTTT. Its translation: CASSSGGSTDTQYF.

V and J are TRBV7-3 and TRBJ2-3; 11 bases align to TRBD2. The length of the CDR3 is 18 residues. V lost 2 bases to trimming and J lost 0 bases; unmatched junction nucleotides: 7. The germline V gene has CDR1 SGHTA and CDR2 FQGTGA. The CDR3 DNA follows: TGTGCCAGCAGCTTACCCCTAGCGGGGGGCCTAAGCACAGATACGCAGTATTTT. Its protein product is CASSLPLAGGLSTDTQYF.

A single count supports this clone. The gene calls are TRBV20-1 and TRBJ2-3, with TRBD2 matching over 8 bases. Per the germline V gene, CDR1 is DFQATT and CDR2 is SNEGSKA (reference sequence). V gave up 3 bases and J gave up 0 bases; unmatched junction bases: 5. The CDR3 loop spans 15 amino acids. The CDR3 is CSASNRGGSTDTQYF. Here the CDR3 DNA reads TGCAGTGCTAGTAACCGGGGGGGTAGCACAGATACGCAGTATTTT.

The chain links TRBV6-1 to TRBJ2-5; D call uncertain. V gave up 2 bases and J gave up 7 bases, with 2 bases separating them. There are 10 residues in the CDR3. Germline CDR1 reads MNHNS; CDR2 reads SASEGT. This CDR3 reads CASSEPTQYF. CDR3 nucleotides: TGTGCCAGCAGTGAACCGACCCAGTACTTC.

This clone was picked up a small number of times. This rearrangement joins TRBV11-2 to TRBJ1-1, with unresolved D. The germline V gene encodes CDR1 SGHAT and CDR2 FQNNGV. This CDR3 spans 14 amino acids. Trimming left V 1 base short and J 1 base short, with 7 bases between. CDR3 DNA: TGTGCCAGCAGCTTAGTGGCAGGGAACACTGAAGCTTTCTTT. Its protein is CASSLVAGNTEAFF.

In its sample, this clone was seen once. The rearrangement joins TRBV19 to TRBJ2-2; D gene ambiguous. The V gene lost 6 bases and the J gene lost 7 bases, with 9 bases spanning the gap. The germline gives CDR1 LNHDA, CDR2 SQIVND (reference sequence). The length of the CDR3 is 12 residues. In DNA form, the CDR3 reads TGTGCCAGTAGGATTCTTCGCGGGGAGCTGTTTTTT. Translation gives CASRILRGELFF.

The rearrangement links TRBV27 to TRBJ2-7, with 13 bases that match TRBD2. Germline V CDR1 and CDR2: MNHEY, SMNVEV (reference sequence). This CDR3 contains 16 residues. V lost 5 bases to trimming and J lost 2 bases; unmatched junction nucleotides: 6. The CDR3 region has the DNA TGTGCCAGCAGTAACCTAGGACTAGCGGGGGCCTACGAGCAGTACTTC. Translation gives CASSNLGLAGAYEQYF.

This clone has a handful of counts. This chain connects TRBV6-5 to TRBJ1-5, with D perhaps matching TRBD1 (6 bases). V was clipped by 0 bases and J by 2 bases, with 8 bases between them. The CDR3 runs to 15 residues. Per germline, CDR1 MNHEY and CDR2 SVGAGI. Here the CDR3 DNA reads TGTGCCAGCAGTTACTCGCAGGGGCGCAATCAGCCCCAGCATTTT. This gives the protein CASSYSQGRNQPQHF.

V and J are TRBV6-5 and TRBJ2-7; a possible D gene is TRBD1 (6 bases). The CDR3 length is 13 residues. Germline V lookup: CDR1 MNHEY, CDR2 SVGAGI. V shed 6 bases and J shed 3 bases, with 12 bases lying between them. The CDR3 DNA follows: TGTGCCAGCAGGTCACAGGGCCTCTACGAGCAGTACTTC. The encoded protein is CASRSQGLYEQYF.

This chain joins TRBV4-3 and TRBJ1-5, with D unclear. V was pared by 1 base and J by 6 bases, with 10 bases between. The germline CDR1 and CDR2 sequences are LGHNA and YSLEER. The CDR3 is made up of 14 amino acids. Here the CDR3 reads CASSQVRGLQPQHF. DNA for the CDR3: TGCGCCAGCAGCCAAGTTCGAGGGCTTCAGCCCCAGCATTTT.

This clone appeared once. The chain links TRBV7-8 to TRBJ2-2; D uncertain. CDR3 length: 16 residues. V dropped 4 bases and J dropped 8 bases, with 20 bases sitting between them. Per germline, CDR1 SGHVS and CDR2 FQNEAQ. DNA of the CDR3: TGTGCCAGCAGCTCCCCCCCGACGACCCCCTTTGGGGAGCTGTTTTTT. It encodes CASSSPPTTPFGELFF.

The chain uses TRBV7-9 and TRBJ2-7, with a possible D match to TRBD1 (7 bases). The germline V and J ends were trimmed by 5 bases and 2 bases, with 10 bases remaining between them. CDR1 and CDR2 (germline): SEHNR, FQNEAQ (reference sequence). This CDR3 contains 13 residues. CDR3 sequence: CASSRGTAYEQYF. For the CDR3, the DNA is TGTGCCAGCAGCCGGGGGACAGCCTACGAGCAGTACTTC.

The rearrangement joins TRBV5-6 to TRBJ1-1; D ambiguous. Germline V gives CDR1 SGHDT, CDR2 YYEEEE. Trimming removed 0 bases at V and 6 bases at J, with 9 bases between. This CDR3 has 13 residues. CDR3 region: CASSLDLDAEAFF. CDR3 nucleotides: TGTGCCAGCAGCTTGGATTTGGACGCTGAAGCTTTCTTT.

Only a few counts were recorded for this clone. This rearrangement joins TRBV7-9 to TRBJ1-4, with TRBD1 matching 12 bases. With V trimmed by 5 bases and J by 6 bases, 1 base remained unmatched. Germline V CDR1 and CDR2: SEHNR, FQNEAQ (reference sequence). The CDR3 has 14 residues. The CDR3 loop is CASSRDRGHEKLFF. As DNA, the CDR3 is TGTGCCAGCAGCCGGGACAGGGGGCATGAAAAACTGTTTTTT. Drawing the rest from reference TRBV7-9 and TRBJ1-4, the complete variable domain is DTGVSQNPRHKITKRGQNVTFRCDPISEHNRLYWYRQTLGQGPEFLTYFQNEAQLEKSRLLSDRFSAERPKGSFSTLEIQRTEQGDSAMYLCASSRDRGHEKLFFGSGTQLSVL.

The chain links TRBV7-2 to TRBJ1-2, with TRBD1 as a possible D gene (6 bases). The germline gives CDR1 SGHTA, CDR2 FQGNSA. The V end lost 1 base, the J end lost 6 bases, and 9 bases lay between the germline ends. There are 13 residues in the CDR3. CDR3 bases: TGTGCCAGCAGCTTAGTATCAGGGGATGGCTACACCTTC. Amino acid sequence: CASSLVSGDGYTF.

The chain recombines TRBV21-1 with TRBJ2-7; the table's D gene call, TRBD2, was not cross checked with the DNA. TRBV21-1 constitutes a pseudogene. The CDR3 has 17 amino acids. The CDR3 DNA follows: TGTGCCAGCAGCAAAGACCCCCCGAGCGGGGGGGCCCGTGAGCAGTACTTC. The encoded protein is CASSKDPPSGGAREQYF.

The rearrangement uses TRBV5-4 and TRBJ1-2; D unclear. Germline V lookup: CDR1 SGHNT, CDR2 YYREEE (reference sequence). This CDR3 is 17 amino acids long. V was clipped by 5 bases and J by 0 bases, with 20 bases between them. The DNA of the CDR3 is TGTGCCAGCAGGGATCAAAGCCGAGGCTCAGCTAACTATGGCTACACCTTC. This gives the protein CASRDQSRGSANYGYTF.

This clone was seen a few times. The gene calls are TRBV6-2 or TRBV6-3 and TRBJ1-2, with a weak D call TRBD1 (6 bases). The V end was cut by 0 bases, the J end by 6 bases, with 11 bases between. Germline lookup yields CDR1 MNHEY and CDR2 SVGEGT. CDR3 length: 14 residues. The CDR3 here is CASSYSDSTHGYTF. The CDR3 region has the DNA TGTGCCAGCAGTTACTCGGACAGTACCCATGGCTACACCTTC.

J is TRBJ1-1 and V is TRBV9; D call uncertain. Trimming took off 0 bases at V and 1 base at J, with 7 bases between the two ends. CDR3 length equals 14 residues. The germline V gene has CDR1 SGDLS and CDR2 YYNGEE. The CDR3 region has the DNA TGTGCCAGCAGCGTAGTCCCAGAGAACACTGAAGCTTTCTTT. This codes for CASSVVPENTEAFF.

The rearrangement uses TRBV9 and TRBJ2-2; D assignment may be TRBD1 or TRBD2 (7 bases each). The CDR3 spans 17 residues. Trimming took 4 bases from V and 7 from J, leaving 23 bases between them. Germline CDR1 reads SGDLS; CDR2 reads YYNGEE. Here the CDR3 reads CASSPGGFGGPGGELFF. In DNA form, the CDR3 reads TGTGCCAGCAGCCCAGGGGGATTCGGGGGGCCAGGCGGGGAGCTGTTTTTT. Variable domain in full (rest from reference TRBV9 and TRBJ2-2): DSGVTQTPKHLITATGQRVTLRCSPRSGDLSVYWYQQSLDQGLQFLIQYYNGEERAKGNILERFSAQQFPDLHSELNLSSLELGDSALYFCASSPGGFGGPGGELFFGEGSRLTVL.

The CDR3 here is CASSLGGGVGKTGELFF. CDR3 DNA: TGTGCCAGCAGCTTGGGAGGCGGGGTAGGGAAAACCGGGGAGCTGTTTTTT. The chain recombines TRBV7-8 with TRBJ2-2; D perhaps matches TRBD2 (6 bases). Germline values: CDR1 SGHVS, CDR2 FQNEAQ. The V gene lost 3 bases and the J gene lost 5 bases, with 19 bases spanning the gap. CDR3 size: 17 residues.

The chain recombines TRBV6-6 with TRBJ1-1; D not resolved. Per germline, CDR1 MNHNY and CDR2 SVGAGI (reference sequence). CDR3 length: 15 residues. With 0 bases removed from V and 8 bases from J, the gap between germline ends came to 16 bases. This chain's CDR3 is CASSYSMSWSSEAFF. The CDR3 bases are TGTGCCAGCAGTTACTCAATGTCCTGGTCCTCCGAAGCTTTCTTT.

This chain connects TRBV9 to TRBJ1-1; D perhaps matches TRBD1 (5 bases). This CDR3 is built from 14 residues. V was shortened by 3 bases and J by 5 bases, with 14 bases between the two germline ends. Germline values: CDR1 SGDLS, CDR2 YYNGEE. The CDR3 nucleotides are TGTGCCAGCAGCGACCGGCAGGGAGGTACTGAAGCTTTCTTT. As protein: CASSDRQGGTEAFF.

The rearrangement joins TRBV5-8 to TRBJ2-7; unclear D gene. The ends were cut back, 2 bases at V and 6 bases at J, with 9 bases in the middle. There are 12 residues in the CDR3. Germline CDR1 reads SGHTS; CDR2 reads YDEGEE. In DNA, the CDR3 is TGTGCCAGCAGCTTAAGGTCTGGCGAGCAGTACTTC. It translates to CASSLRSGEQYF.